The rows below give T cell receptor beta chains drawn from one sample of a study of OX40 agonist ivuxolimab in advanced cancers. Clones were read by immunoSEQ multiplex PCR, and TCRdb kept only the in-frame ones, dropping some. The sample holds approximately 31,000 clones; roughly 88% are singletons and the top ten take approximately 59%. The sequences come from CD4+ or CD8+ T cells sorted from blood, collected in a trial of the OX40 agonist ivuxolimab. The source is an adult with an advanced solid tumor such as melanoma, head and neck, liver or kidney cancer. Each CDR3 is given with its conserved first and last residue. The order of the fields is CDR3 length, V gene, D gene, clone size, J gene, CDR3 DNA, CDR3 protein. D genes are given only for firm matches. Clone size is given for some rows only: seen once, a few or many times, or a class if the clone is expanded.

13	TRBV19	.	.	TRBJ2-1	TGTGCCAGTAGTACAGGGGATAGCACTGAGCAGTTCTTC	CASSTGDSTEQFF
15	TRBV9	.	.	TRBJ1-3	TGTGCCAGCAGCGTAGGCTCAGGGTCCGGAAACACCATATATTTT	CASSVGSGSGNTIYF
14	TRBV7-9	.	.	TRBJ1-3	TGTGCCAGCAGCCGCCCAGGGGAAGAAAACACCATATATTTT	CASSRPGEENTIYF
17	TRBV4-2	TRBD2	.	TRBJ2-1	TGTGCCAGCAGCCAAGAGCCCTTTGCCGGGGGGGAGAATGAGCAGTTCTTC	CASSQEPFAGGENEQFF
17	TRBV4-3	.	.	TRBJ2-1	TGCGCCAGCAGCCAAGATGGGCGGTCTGGAACCTACAATGAGCAGTTCTTC	CASSQDGRSGTYNEQFF
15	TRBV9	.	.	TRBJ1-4	TGTGCCAGCAGCGTAGAAGGGAACCCTAATGAAAAACTGTTTTTT	CASSVEGNPNEKLFF
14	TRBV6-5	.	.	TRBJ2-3	TGTGCCAGCAGTTTTCGGGGGACGGCAGATACGCAGTATTTT	CASSFRGTADTQYF
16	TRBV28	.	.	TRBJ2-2	TGTGCCAGCAGTTTAGTCGGGACATCGAACACCGGGGAGCTGTTTTTT	CASSLVGTSNTGELFF
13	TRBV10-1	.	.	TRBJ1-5	TGCGCCAGCAGTGAGTCGGGCAATCAGCCCCAGCATTTT	CASSESGNQPQHF
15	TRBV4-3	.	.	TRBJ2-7	TGCGCCAGCAGCCAAGTTTCGACAGGGGAGGGCGAGCAGTACTTC	CASSQVSTGEGEQYF
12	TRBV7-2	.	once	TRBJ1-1	TGTGCCAGCAGCTTAGTTAACCTTGAAGCTTTCTTT	CASSLVNLEAFF
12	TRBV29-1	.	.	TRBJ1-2	TGCAGCGTCGAAACCGGGGACTATGGCTACACCTTC	CSVETGDYGYTF
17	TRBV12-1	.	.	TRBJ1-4	.	CASSFGFGQGSNEKLFF
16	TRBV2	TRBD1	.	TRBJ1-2	TGTGCCAGCACCCCCTCCGGGACAGGGAACGTTTATGGCTACACCTTC	CASTPSGTGNVYGYTF
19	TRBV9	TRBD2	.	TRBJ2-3	TGTGCCAGCAGCCCCGGGACTAGCGGAGGAGCCTACAGCACAGATACGCAGTATTTT	CASSPGTSGGAYSTDTQYF
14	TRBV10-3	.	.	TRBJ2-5	TGTGCCATCAGTGAGAGGACAGCCGAAGAGACCCAGTACTTC	CAISERTAEETQYF
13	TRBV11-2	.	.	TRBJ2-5	TGTGCCAGCAGCTCGGGACCCACGATTGAGCAGTACTTC	CASSSGPTIEQYF
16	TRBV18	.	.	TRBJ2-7	TGTGCCAGCTCATTCCCCCGGGGGCCCGAGACGCTCGAGCAGTACTTC	CASSFPRGPETLEQYF
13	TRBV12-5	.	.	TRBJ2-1	TGTGCTAGTGGTTTGTTCACTGGGAATGAGCAGTTCTTC	CASGLFTGNEQFF
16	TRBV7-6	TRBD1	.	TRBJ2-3	TGTGCCAGCAGCTTAGCAGACAGGGCCTTCACAGATACGCAGTATTTT	CASSLADRAFTDTQYF
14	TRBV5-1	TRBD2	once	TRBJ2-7	TGCGCCAGCAGATCCTTGGGGGGGACCAACGAGCAGTACTTC	CASRSLGGTNEQYF
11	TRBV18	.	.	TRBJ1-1	TGTGCCAGCTTGAGCGAGAATGAAGCTTTCTTT	CASLSENEAFF
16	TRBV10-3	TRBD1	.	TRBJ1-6	TGTGCCATCAGTGAGTCTCCGACAGGGGGGAATTCACCCCTCCACTTT	CAISESPTGGNSPLHF
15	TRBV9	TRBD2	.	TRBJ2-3	TGTGCCAGCAGCGTAGTCGGGGGGGCTGGAGATACGCAGTATTTT	CASSVVGGAGDTQYF
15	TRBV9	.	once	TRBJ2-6	TGTGCCAGCAGCGTAGTCGGGGGTGGGGCCAACGTCCTGACTTTC	CASSVVGGGANVLTF
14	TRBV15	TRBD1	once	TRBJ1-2	TGTGCCACCAGCAGTACCGGGACAGGTTATGGCTACACCTTC	CATSSTGTGYGYTF
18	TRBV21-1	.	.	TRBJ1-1	TGTGCCAGCAGCAAGAGACAGGGGATTTTGGGTATGAACACTGAAGCTTTCTTT	CASSKRQGILGMNTEAFF
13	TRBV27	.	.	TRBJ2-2	TGTGCCAGCAGTTTAGTAAACACCGGGGAGCTGTTTTTT	CASSLVNTGELFF
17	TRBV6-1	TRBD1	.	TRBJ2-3	TGTGCCAGCAGTGAGTTCGCCGGGACAGGGATCACAGATACGCAGTATTTT	CASSEFAGTGITDTQYF
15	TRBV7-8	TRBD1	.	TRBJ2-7	TGTGCCAGCAGCCCAAGGACAGGGGAGGCCTACGAGCAGTACTTC	CASSPRTGEAYEQYF
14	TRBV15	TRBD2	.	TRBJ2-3	TGTGCCACCGGGGAGACTAGCGATGCGGATACGCAGTATTTT	CATGETSDADTQYF
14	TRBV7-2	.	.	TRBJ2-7	TGTGCCAGCAGCTTACAGGGTCGGCAGTACGAGCAGTACTTC	CASSLQGRQYEQYF
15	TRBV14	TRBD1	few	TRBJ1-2	TGTGCCAGCAGCCAAGACTTTCAGGGGGCGTATGGCTACACCTTC	CASSQDFQGAYGYTF
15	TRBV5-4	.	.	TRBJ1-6	TGTGCCAGCAGCTTGGGTGAAACCTATAATTCACCCCTCCACTTT	CASSLGETYNSPLHF
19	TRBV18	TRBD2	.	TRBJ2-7	TGTGCCAGCTCACTCAAAGGCCCTACTTTGCGGGGGAGCTCCTACGAGCAGTACTTC	CASSLKGPTLRGSSYEQYF
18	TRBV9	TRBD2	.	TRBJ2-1	TGTGCCAGCAGCGTACTCTCCGGGGGGGAAGACTCCTACAATGAGCAGTTCTTC	CASSVLSGGEDSYNEQFF
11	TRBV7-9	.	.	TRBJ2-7	TGTGCCAGCAGCTTACGGGACCCGCCTAGTTTC	CASSLRDPPSF
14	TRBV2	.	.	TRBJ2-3	TGTGCCAGCAGTGAGGGGGAGGCTCTCGATACGCAGTATTTT	CASSEGEALDTQYF
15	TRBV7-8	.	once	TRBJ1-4	TGTGCCAGCAGCTTAGGCTGGGTCGGTAATGAAAAACTGTTTTTT	CASSLGWVGNEKLFF
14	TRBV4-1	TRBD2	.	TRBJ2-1	TGCGCCAGCAGCCAAGAGAAACTAGCGGGGGAGCAGTTCTTC	CASSQEKLAGEQFF
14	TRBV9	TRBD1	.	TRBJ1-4	TGTGCCAGCAGCGTTACAGGGGACGCGGAAAAACTGTTTTTT	CASSVTGDAEKLFF
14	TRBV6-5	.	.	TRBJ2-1	TGTGCCAGCAGTTACTCGGCAGGGCGCAATGAGCAGTTCTTC	CASSYSAGRNEQFF
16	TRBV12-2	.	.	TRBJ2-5	TGTGCAAGTCGCTCCGGACAGGGTGGGGAATTTGAGACCCAGTACTTC	CASRSGQGGEFETQYF
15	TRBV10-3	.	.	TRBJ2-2	TGTGCCATCAGTGAAATAAGGGGTTGGGCCGGGGAGCTGTTTTTT	CAISEIRGWAGELFF
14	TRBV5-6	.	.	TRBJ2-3	TGTGCCAGCAGCACGGTTACTAGCACAGATACGCAGTATTTT	CASSTVTSTDTQYF
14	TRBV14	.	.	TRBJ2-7	TGTGCCAGCAGCTTAGGCAGGGCCACCTACGAGCAGTACTTC	CASSLGRATYEQYF
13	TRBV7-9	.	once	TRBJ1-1	TGTGCCAGCATCGAGGGGGGGAACACTGAAGCTTTCTTT	CASIEGGNTEAFF
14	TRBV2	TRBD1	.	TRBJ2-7	TGTGCCAGCAGTGACCCGGGGACAGACTACGAGCAGTACTTC	CASSDPGTDYEQYF
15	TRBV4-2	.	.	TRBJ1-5	TGTGCCAGCAGCCAAGAAACCGGATCTTATCAGCCCCAGCATTTT	CASSQETGSYQPQHF
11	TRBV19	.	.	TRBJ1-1	TGTGCCAGTTGTAAGGGATTTGAAGCTTTCTTT	CASCKGFEAFF
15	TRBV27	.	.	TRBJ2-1	TGTGCCAGCAGCTTAACAGGTTCTGGGTACAATGAGCAGTTCTTC	CASSLTGSGYNEQFF